A selection of T cell receptor beta chains follows, all from one sample in a study of technical replicates of blood from a few donors. Method: immunoSEQ multiplex PCR; TCRdb's copy keeps in-frame clones and lacks some. In the table there are under 100,000 clones, almost 96% of which are singletons. Sequencing input: T cells isolated from PBMCs. These receptors all come from a human donor in good health. CDR3s include the opening cysteine and the closing phenylalanine or tryptophan. The D gene is left open where the match is weak. Part of the rows lack a size; the others show once, few, many or a class for expanded clones.

-,TRBV9,TRBJ1-3,-,CASSLLDNSGNTIYF,TGTGCCAGCAGCCTCCTCGACAACTCTGGAAACACCATATATTTT
once,TRBV25-1,TRBJ1-1,-,CASRESFDTEAFF,TGTGCCAGCAGGGAATCGTTTGACACTGAAGCTTTCTTT
-,TRBV7-6,TRBJ2-1,-,CASSVGTLGGYNEQFF,TGTGCCAGCAGCGTAGGGACTCTCGGAGGGTACAATGAGCAGTTCTTC
-,TRBV7-9,TRBJ2-7,-,CASSWGGTGPYEQYF,TGTGCCAGCAGCTGGGGTGGAACAGGGCCCTACGAGCAGTACTTC
-,TRBV6-1,TRBJ2-3,TRBD2,CASSEISRLAGDTDTQYF,TGTGCCAGCAGTGAAATTTCCCGACTAGCGGGGGACACAGATACGCAGTATTTT
-,TRBV18,TRBJ1-1,-,CASSTRGSTEAFF,TGTGCCAGCTCAACCAGGGGTTCCACTGAAGCTTTCTTT
-,TRBV12-5,TRBJ1-2,-,CASGLGDRNYGYTF,TGTGCTAGTGGTTTGGGCGACAGGAACTATGGCTACACCTTC
-,TRBV10-2,TRBJ2-5,TRBD2,CASRLASLQETQYF,TGCGCCAGCCGACTAGCGAGTCTCCAAGAGACCCAGTACTTC
-,TRBV6-5,TRBJ2-1,-,CASSYLRGTEQFF,TGTGCCAGCAGTTACCTCCGGGGGACTGAGCAGTTCTTC
-,TRBV2,TRBJ1-2,TRBD1,CASSPTGANYGYTF,TGTGCCAGCAGCCCGACAGGGGCCAACTATGGCTACACCTTC
-,TRBV9,TRBJ1-3,TRBD1,CASSGQGIGNTIYF,TGTGCCAGCAGCGGACAGGGAATAGGAAACACCATATATTTT
-,TRBV6-4,TRBJ2-7,TRBD2,CASKPGLAASYEQYF,TGTGCCAGCAAACCAGGACTAGCGGCTTCCTACGAGCAGTACTTC
-,TRBV28,TRBJ2-1,-,CASRLTSNEQFF,TGTGCCAGCAGGCTTACTAGTAACGAGCAGTTCTTC
-,TRBV14,TRBJ2-2,TRBD1,CASSQGQGGAGELFF,TGTGCCAGCAGCCAAGGACAGGGGGGAGCCGGGGAGCTGTTTTTT
-,TRBV6-1,TRBJ2-7,-,CASARDTYYEQYF,TGTGCCAGCGCTAGGGACACCTACTACGAGCAGTACTTC
-,TRBV27,TRBJ2-4,TRBD2,CASNPTSGSVGNIQYF,TGTGCCAGCAATCCGACTAGCGGGAGTGTGGGAAACATTCAGTACTTC
-,TRBV6-5,TRBJ1-1,-,CASRNDRRAFF,TGTGCCAGCAGAAATGACAGACGGGCTTTCTTT
-,TRBV6-1,TRBJ2-3,-,CASRRHYSTDTQYF,TGTGCCAGCCGCCGACATTATAGCACAGATACGCAGTATTTT
-,TRBV13,TRBJ1-3,-,CASSLGPSSGNTIYF,TGTGCCAGCAGCTTAGGACCGAGCTCTGGAAACACCATATATTTT
-,TRBV27,TRBJ1-5,-,CASSSSRGNQPQHF,TGTGCCAGCAGTTCAAGCAGGGGCAATCAGCCCCAGCATTTT
-,TRBV27,TRBJ2-1,TRBD2,CASSLSAGLAGGPGNEQFF,TGTGCCAGCAGTTTATCGGCTGGACTAGCGGGGGGGCCAGGCAATGAGCAGTTCTTC
-,TRBV11-3,TRBJ2-7,TRBD1,CASSLDRGLSYEQYF,TGTGCCAGCAGCTTGGACAGGGGGCTTTCCTACGAGCAGTACTTC
-,TRBV11-2,TRBJ2-3,TRBD2,CASSWLLAATTDTQYF,TGTGCCAGCAGCTGGTTGCTAGCGGCCACTACAGATACGCAGTATTTT
-,TRBV28,TRBJ2-1,TRBD2,CASSSLTSGRRAGPYNEQFF,TGTGCCAGCAGTAGCCTGACTAGCGGGAGGCGGGCAGGGCCCTACAATGAGCAGTTCTTC
-,TRBV5-5,TRBJ1-1,-,CASSFTNRKKRNTEAFF,TGTGCCAGCAGCTTCACGAACAGGAAAAAACGGAACACTGAAGCTTTCTTT
-,TRBV11-3,TRBJ1-2,TRBD1,CASSLVEGAGYTF,TGTGCCAGCAGCCTAGTCGAGGGGGCAGGCTACACCTTC
-,TRBV6-5,TRBJ2-2,TRBD2,CASSYRGLTGELFF,TGTGCCAGCAGTTACCGGGGACTAACCGGGGAGCTGTTTTTT
once,TRBV7-6,TRBJ2-7,-,CASSLDNEQYF,TGTGCCAGCAGCTTAGATAACGAGCAGTACTTC
-,TRBV5-1,TRBJ2-1,TRBD2,CASSSGGNEQFF,TGCGCCAGCAGCTCCGGGGGGAATGAGCAGTTCTTC
-,TRBV19,TRBJ2-1,-,CASSIPDNEQFF,TGTGCCAGTAGTATCCCCGACAATGAGCAGTTCTTC
once,TRBV11-2,TRBJ2-5,TRBD2,CASSLEPLAGGYAGTQYF,TGTGCCAGCAGCTTAGAGCCCTTAGCGGGGGGTTACGCGGGGACCCAGTACTTC
once,TRBV27,TRBJ2-7,TRBD2,CASRGLAGGFPYEQYF,TGTGCCAGCCGAGGACTAGCGGGAGGTTTCCCCTACGAGCAGTACTTC
-,TRBV2,TRBJ2-3,-,CASTGATDTQYF,TGTGCCAGCACAGGCGCCACAGATACGCAGTATTTT
few,TRBV28,TRBJ1-1,-,CASSFSAGVAFF,TGTGCCAGCAGCTTCTCGGCAGGGGTGGCTTTCTTT
-,TRBV6-5,TRBJ1-2,-,CASSYSGGSYGYTF,TGTGCCAGCAGTTACTCGGGGGGGAGCTATGGCTACACCTTC
-,TRBV7-9,TRBJ1-2,TRBD1,CASSLGGGTISYGYTF,TGTGCCAGCAGCTTAGGAGGGGGCACCATCTCCTATGGCTACACCTTC
-,TRBV5-6,TRBJ2-5,-,CASSFRGEETQYF,TGTGCCAGCAGCTTCAGGGGTGAAGAGACCCAGTACTTC
-,TRBV10-2,TRBJ2-1,TRBD2,CASSESPETSAYNEQFF,TGCGCCAGCAGTGAGTCCCCTGAGACTAGCGCGTACAATGAGCAGTTCTTC
-,TRBV28,TRBJ1-2,TRBD1,CASWGGDRLSSYTF,TGTGCCAGCTGGGGGGGGGACAGGTTGTCTTCCTACACCTTC
-,TRBV7-2,TRBJ2-2,TRBD2,CASSSPSGGAAYGELFF,TGTGCCAGCAGCTCCCCTAGCGGGGGGGCCGCGTACGGGGAGCTGTTTTTT
-,TRBV6-1,TRBJ2-1,-,CASRADSYNEQFF,TGTGCCAGCAGGGCGGATTCCTACAATGAGCAGTTCTTC
-,TRBV18,TRBJ1-4,-,CASSGTGPGEKLFF,TGTGCCAGCTCCGGTACCGGTCCGGGTGAAAAACTGTTTTTT
-,TRBV10-1,TRBJ2-7,TRBD2,CASIPLGTSGRDYEQYF,TGCGCCAGCATCCCACTGGGAACTAGCGGAAGGGACTACGAGCAGTACTTC
-,TRBV5-4,TRBJ2-1,-,CASSYRTGNNEQFF,TGTGCCAGCAGCTATCGGACTGGGAACAATGAGCAGTTCTTC
-,TRBV15,TRBJ1-1,TRBD1,CATSTLEAGTGEAFF,TGTGCCACCAGCACCCTAGAGGCAGGGACAGGAGAAGCTTTCTTT
-,TRBV2,TRBJ2-7,-,CASSPTAPLREQYF,TGTGCCAGCAGCCCGACAGCCCCACTAAGAGAGCAGTACTTC
-,TRBV16,TRBJ2-5,-,CASSPGAETQYF,TGTGCCAGCAGCCCAGGGGCGGAGACCCAGTACTTC
-,TRBV9,TRBJ2-7,TRBD2,CASSSPSGGAHEQYF,TGTGCCAGCAGCAGCCCTAGCGGGGGGGCCCACGAGCAGTACTTC
-,TRBV5-8,TRBJ2-5,TRBD2,CASSLSVTSGQETQYF,TGTGCCAGCAGCTTGAGTGTGACTAGCGGGCAAGAGACCCAGTACTTC
-,TRBV7-9,TRBJ1-3,-,CASSLTLGDPGNTIYF,TGTGCCAGCAGCTTAACTCTGGGAGATCCCGGAAACACCATATATTTT
-,TRBV27,TRBJ1-3,-,CASSSRVPGNTIYF,TGTGCCAGCAGTTCCAGGGTTCCTGGAAACACCATATATTTT
-,TRBV2,TRBJ2-1,-,CASRTGPYNEQFF,TGTGCCAGCAGGACAGGACCCTACAATGAGCAGTTCTTC
-,TRBV7-8,TRBJ1-3,TRBD1,CASSPYRGPGNTIYF,TGTGCCAGCAGCCCATACAGGGGACCTGGAAACACCATATATTTT
-,TRBV27,TRBJ1-1,TRBD1,CASSAQGVGGTEAFF,TGTGCCAGCAGTGCCCAGGGGGTTGGAGGCACTGAAGCTTTCTTT
-,TRBV7-3,TRBJ2-3,TRBD2,CASSTSSGGATDTQYF,TGTGCCAGCAGCACCTCTAGCGGGGGGGCGACAGATACGCAGTATTTT